The clone carrying this TCR beta chain was detected a few times. V was cut by 6 bases and J by 0 bases, with 3 bases left in between. CDR1 is LNHDA and CDR2 is SQIVND in the germline V gene (reference sequence). The CDR3 contains 13 residues. The sample belongs to a study of cytomegalovirus exposure and HLA in healthy donors. PCR used 60 Vbeta primers and 13 Jbeta primers. Sequencing used immunoSEQ multiplex PCR; TCRdb keeps in-frame clones, though not all of them. Of around 150,000 clones listed, more than 75% are singletons. The sequence came from a woman aged 25-40 years in good health and CMV-seronegative. This chain joins TRBV19 and TRBJ1-6; no definite D call. Specimen: PBMCs. Here the CDR3 DNA reads TGTGCCAGTAGCTTCTCCTATAATTCACCCCTCCACTTT. This gives the protein CASSFSYNSPLHF.